Shown below are 8 T cell receptor beta chains from a single sample sequenced in a study of regulatory T cells in long-lasting Graves disease. Documented time point: newly diagnosed GD, antithyroid drugs for less than 3 months. The TCR library was made from RNA that had been extracted from PBMCs in TRIzol. Relying on iRepertoire HTBI primers and Arm-PCR of CDR3 regions, the team built TCR beta libraries. One entry per CDR3 protein, called by TCRdb with MiXCR from the multiplex PCR reads. The sample consists of some 230,000 distinct CDR3 sequences, around 18% of them appearing once. Sequences were derived from peripheral blood mononuclear cells (PBMCs), sampled at new diagnosis, from a patient treated with antithyroid drugs. These receptors originate from a female donor with Graves disease.

This clonotype occurred many times. The chain uses TRBV7-3 and TRBJ2-1, with a weak D call TRBD2 (6 bases). The germline V gene has CDR1 SGHTA and CDR2 FQGTGA. The V end was cut by 5 bases, the J end by 5 bases, with 10 bases between. CDR3 length: 13 amino acids. CDR3 sequence (DNA): TGTGCCAGCAGCCTGGTAGCGGACAATGAGCAGTTCTTC. Translated, it gives CASSLVADNEQFF.

Ten or more counts support this clonotype. The gene calls are TRBV7-6 and TRBJ2-1, with D tentatively TRBD2 (6 bases). The CDR3 runs 15 residues. CDR1 SGHVS and CDR2 FNYEAQ come from the germline V gene. V was cut by 1 base and J by 3 bases, with 10 bases left in between. Here the CDR3 reads CASSLVPSDYNEQFF. CDR3 coding DNA: TGTGCCAGCAGCTTAGTGCCTAGCGACTACAATGAGCAGTTCTTC.

The sample holds a few counts of this clonotype. V usage is TRBV5-1 and J usage is TRBJ2-3; TRBD2 agrees at 14 bases. Germline V gives CDR1 SGHRS, CDR2 YFSETQ. V was clipped by 5 bases and J by 4 bases; unmatched bases: 3. This CDR3 region has 15 residues. DNA for the CDR3: TGCGCCAGCAGTTGGACTAGCGGGAGGTCAGATACGCAGTATTTT. As protein: CASSWTSGRSDTQYF. Looking up the rest from reference TRBV5-1 and TRBJ2-3 gives the full variable domain: KAGVTQTPRYLIKTRGQQVTLSCSPISGHRSVSWYQQTPGQGLQFLFEYFSETQRNKGNFPGRFSGRQFSNSRSEMNVSTLELGDSALYLCASSWTSGRSDTQYFGPGTRLTVL.

This clonotype occurred many times. The V call is TRBV5-1, the J call TRBJ2-7, with 11 bases fitting TRBD2. CDR1 SGHRS and CDR2 YFSETQ come from the germline V gene. V lost 3 bases to trimming and J lost 4 bases; unmatched junction nucleotides: 9. The CDR3 spans 16 residues. This CDR3 is CASSSGASGRTYEQYF. The DNA of the CDR3 is TGCGCCAGCAGCTCTGGGGCTAGCGGGAGGACATACGAGCAGTACTTC. The variable domain in full, with the rest retrieved from reference TRBV5-1 and TRBJ2-7, is KAGVTQTPRYLIKTRGQQVTLSCSPISGHRSVSWYQQTPGQGLQFLFEYFSETQRNKGNFPGRFSGRQFSNSRSEMNVSTLELGDSALYLCASSSGASGRTYEQYFGPGTRLTVT.

At least ten counts were recorded for this clonotype. This chain joins TRBV6-1 and TRBJ2-5; D not certain. The ends were cut back, 6 bases at V and 5 bases at J, with 19 bases in the middle. This CDR3 comprises 15 residues. CDR1 and CDR2 (germline): MNHNS, SASEGT. The CDR3 DNA is TGTGCCAGCAGCTTCGATGACCGTAATATGGAGACCCAGTACTTC. The encoded protein is CASSFDDRNMETQYF.

This clonotype appeared many times. V is TRBV28 and J is TRBJ1-5; D is uncertain. Germline-derived CDR1 and CDR2 are MDHEN and SYDVKM. V dropped 9 bases and J dropped 11 bases, with 17 bases sitting between them. The CDR3 runs to 12 residues. CDR3 sequence reads: CASHDGGRAQHF. Written as DNA, the CDR3 is TGTGCCAGTCATGACGGTGGAAGAGCCCAGCATTTT.

This clonotype appeared many times. The V call is TRBV7-2, the J call TRBJ1-1; no clear D gene. CDR1 is SGHTA, CDR2 FQGNSA, per germline. The CDR3 contains 16 residues. Trimming cost V 4 bases and J 1 base, with 16 bases left between them. For the CDR3, the DNA is TGTGCCAGCAGCTCACCGTTGGGAGACCGGAACACTGAAGCTTTCTTT. Translating gives CASSSPLGDRNTEAFF.

This rearrangement joins TRBV10-1 to TRBJ2-3; D ambiguous. Trimming pared 6 bases from V and 2 bases from J, leaving 12 bases between. Germline CDR1 and CDR2: WNHNN and SYGVQD (reference sequence). The CDR3 consists of 14 residues. The CDR3 here is CASSDVQFTDTQYF. The DNA for the CDR3 is TGCGCCAGCAGCGACGTGCAGTTCACAGATACGCAGTATTTT.